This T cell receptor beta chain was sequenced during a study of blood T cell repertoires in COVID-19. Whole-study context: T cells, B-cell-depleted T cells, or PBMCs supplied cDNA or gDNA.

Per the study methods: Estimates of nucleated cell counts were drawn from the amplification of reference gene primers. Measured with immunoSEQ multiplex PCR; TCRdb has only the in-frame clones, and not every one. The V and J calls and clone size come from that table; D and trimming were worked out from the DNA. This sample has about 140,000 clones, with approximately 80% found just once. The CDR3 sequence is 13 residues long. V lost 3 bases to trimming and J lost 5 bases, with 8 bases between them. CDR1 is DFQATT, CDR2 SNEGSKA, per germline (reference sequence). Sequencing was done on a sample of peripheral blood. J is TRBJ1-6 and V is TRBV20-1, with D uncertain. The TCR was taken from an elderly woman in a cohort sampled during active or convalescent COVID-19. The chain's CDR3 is CSASGQNNSPLHF. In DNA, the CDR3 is TGCAGTGCTAGTGGCCAGAATAATTCACCCCTCCACTTT.